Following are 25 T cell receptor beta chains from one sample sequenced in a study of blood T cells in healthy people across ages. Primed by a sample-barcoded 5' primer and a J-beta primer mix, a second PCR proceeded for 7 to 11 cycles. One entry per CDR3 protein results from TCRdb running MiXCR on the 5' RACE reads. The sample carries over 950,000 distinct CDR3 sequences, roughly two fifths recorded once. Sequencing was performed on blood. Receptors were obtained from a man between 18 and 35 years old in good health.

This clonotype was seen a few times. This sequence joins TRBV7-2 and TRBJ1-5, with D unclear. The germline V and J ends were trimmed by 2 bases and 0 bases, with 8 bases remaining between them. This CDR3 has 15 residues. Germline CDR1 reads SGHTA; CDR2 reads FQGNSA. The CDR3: CASSLNSPSNQPQHF. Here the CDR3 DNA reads TGTGCCAGCAGCTTAAATTCTCCTAGCAATCAGCCCCAGCATTTT. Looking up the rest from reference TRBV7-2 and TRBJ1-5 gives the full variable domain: GAGVSQSPSNKVTEKGKDVELRCDPISGHTALYWYRQSLGQGLEFLIYFQGNSAPDKSGLPSDRFSAERTGGSVSTLTIQRTQQEDSAVYLCASSLNSPSNQPQHFGDGTRLSIL.

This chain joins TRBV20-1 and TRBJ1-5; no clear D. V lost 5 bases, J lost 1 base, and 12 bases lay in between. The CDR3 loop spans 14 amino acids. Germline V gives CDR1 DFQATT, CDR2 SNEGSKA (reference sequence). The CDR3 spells CSAGRARSNQPQHF. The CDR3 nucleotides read TGCAGTGCTGGGCGAGCACGAAGCAATCAGCCCCAGCATTTT.

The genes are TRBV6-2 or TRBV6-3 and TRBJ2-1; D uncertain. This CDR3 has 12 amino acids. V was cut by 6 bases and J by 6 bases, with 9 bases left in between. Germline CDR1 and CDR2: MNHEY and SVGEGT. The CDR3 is CASRYGVNEQFF. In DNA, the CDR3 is TGTGCCAGCAGGTATGGGGTCAATGAGCAGTTCTTC.

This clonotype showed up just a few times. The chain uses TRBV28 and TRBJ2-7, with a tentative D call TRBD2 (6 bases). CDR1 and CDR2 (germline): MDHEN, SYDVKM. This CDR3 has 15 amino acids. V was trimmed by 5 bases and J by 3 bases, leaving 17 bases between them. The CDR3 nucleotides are TGTGCCAGCAGTCCTACTAGCATCTACAGCTACGAGCAGTACTTC. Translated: CASSPTSIYSYEQYF.

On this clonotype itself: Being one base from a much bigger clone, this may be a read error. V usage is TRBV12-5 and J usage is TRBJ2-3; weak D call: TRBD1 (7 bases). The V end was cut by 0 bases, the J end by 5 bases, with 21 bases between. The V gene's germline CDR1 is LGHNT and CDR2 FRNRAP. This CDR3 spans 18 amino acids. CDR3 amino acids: CASGLVACGTDSRDTQYF. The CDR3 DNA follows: TGTGCTAGTGGTTTGGTAGCCTGCGGGACAGATTCTAGAGATACGCAGTATTTT.

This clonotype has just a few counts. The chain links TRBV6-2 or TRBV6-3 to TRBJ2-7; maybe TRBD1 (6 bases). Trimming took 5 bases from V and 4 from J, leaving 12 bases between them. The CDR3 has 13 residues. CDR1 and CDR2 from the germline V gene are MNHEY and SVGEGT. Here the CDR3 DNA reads TGTGCCAGCAGTCACAGGGATCGGTACGAGCAGTACTTC. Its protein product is CASSHRDRYEQYF.

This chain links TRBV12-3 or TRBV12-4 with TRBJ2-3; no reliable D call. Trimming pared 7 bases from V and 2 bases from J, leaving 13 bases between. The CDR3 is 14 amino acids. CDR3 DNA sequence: TGTGCCAGCACCCTTAGAGAAACCACAGATACGCAGTATTTT. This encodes CASTLRETTDTQYF.

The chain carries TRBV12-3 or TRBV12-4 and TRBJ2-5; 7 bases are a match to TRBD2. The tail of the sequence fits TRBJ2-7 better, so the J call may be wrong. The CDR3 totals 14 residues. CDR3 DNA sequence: TGTGCCAGCAGGAAGAATTCCGGGGGGAGCGAGCAGTACTTC. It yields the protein CASRKNSGGSEQYF.

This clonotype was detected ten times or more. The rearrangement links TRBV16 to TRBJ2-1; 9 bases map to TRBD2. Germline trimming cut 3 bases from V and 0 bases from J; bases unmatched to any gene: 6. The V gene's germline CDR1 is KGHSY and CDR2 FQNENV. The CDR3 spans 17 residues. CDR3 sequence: CASSQVELAGSYNEQFF. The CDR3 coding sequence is TGTGCCAGCAGCCAGGTTGAACTAGCGGGCTCCTACAATGAGCAGTTCTTC. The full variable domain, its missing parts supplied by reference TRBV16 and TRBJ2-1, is GEEVAQTPKHLVRGEGQKAKLYCAPIKGHSYVFWYQQVLKNEFKFLISFQNENVFDETGMPKERFSAKCLPNSPCSLEIQATKLEDSAVYFCASSQVELAGSYNEQFFGPGTRLTVL.

The CDR3, as DNA: TGTGCCAGCAGTTACGCCCAGGGAACCTACGAGCAGTACTTC. It codes for CASSYAQGTYEQYF. This chain joins TRBV6-5 and TRBJ2-7, with a tentative D call TRBD1 (5 bases). With 2 bases removed from V and 2 bases from J, the gap between germline ends came to 10 bases. Germline V gene sequence: CDR1 MNHEY, CDR2 SVGAGI. CDR3 length equals 14 residues.

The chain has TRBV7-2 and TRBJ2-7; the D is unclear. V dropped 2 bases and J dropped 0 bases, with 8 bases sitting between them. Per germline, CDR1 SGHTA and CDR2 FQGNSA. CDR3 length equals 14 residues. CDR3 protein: CASSLKAFSYEQYF. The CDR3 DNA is TGTGCCAGCAGCTTAAAGGCTTTCTCCTACGAGCAGTACTTC.

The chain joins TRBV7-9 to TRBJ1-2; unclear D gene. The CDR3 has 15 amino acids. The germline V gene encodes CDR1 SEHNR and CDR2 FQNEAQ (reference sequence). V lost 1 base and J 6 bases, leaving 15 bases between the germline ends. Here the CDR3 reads CASSLGPGSTNGYTF. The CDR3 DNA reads TGTGCCAGCAGCTTAGGCCCAGGATCCACTAATGGCTACACCTTC.

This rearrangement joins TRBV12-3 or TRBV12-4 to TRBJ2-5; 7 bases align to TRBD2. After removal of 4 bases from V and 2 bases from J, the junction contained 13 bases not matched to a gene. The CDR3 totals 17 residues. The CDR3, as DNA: TGTGCCAGCAGTTGGGGCTACACTAGCGAGGTGCAAGAGACCCAGTACTTC. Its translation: CASSWGYTSEVQETQYF.

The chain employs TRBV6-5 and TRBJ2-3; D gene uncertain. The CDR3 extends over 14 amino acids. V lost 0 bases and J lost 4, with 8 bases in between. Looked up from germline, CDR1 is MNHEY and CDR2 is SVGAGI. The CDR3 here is CASSYSIVPDTQYF. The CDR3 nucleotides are TGTGCCAGCAGTTACTCGATAGTCCCAGATACGCAGTATTTT.

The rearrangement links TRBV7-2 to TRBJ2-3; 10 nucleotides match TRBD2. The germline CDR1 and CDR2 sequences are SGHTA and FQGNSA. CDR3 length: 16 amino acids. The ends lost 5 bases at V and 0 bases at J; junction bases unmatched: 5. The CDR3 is CASSPQTSGSTDTQYF. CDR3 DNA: TGTGCCAGCAGCCCCCAGACTAGCGGGAGCACAGATACGCAGTATTTT.

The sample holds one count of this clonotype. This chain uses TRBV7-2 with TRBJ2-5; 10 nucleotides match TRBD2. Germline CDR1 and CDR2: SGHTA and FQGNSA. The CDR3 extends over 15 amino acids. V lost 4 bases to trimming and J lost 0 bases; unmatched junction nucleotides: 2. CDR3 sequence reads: CASSYTSGNQETQYF. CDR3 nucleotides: TGTGCCAGCAGCTACACTAGCGGGAACCAAGAGACCCAGTACTTC.

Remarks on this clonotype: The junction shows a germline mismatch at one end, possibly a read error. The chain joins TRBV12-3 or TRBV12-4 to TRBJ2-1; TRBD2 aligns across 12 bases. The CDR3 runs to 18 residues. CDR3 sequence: CASSSSGGASWAYNEQFF. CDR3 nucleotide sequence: TGTGCCAGCAGTTCTAGCGGGGGGGCAAGTTGGGCCTACAATGAGCAGTTCTTT.

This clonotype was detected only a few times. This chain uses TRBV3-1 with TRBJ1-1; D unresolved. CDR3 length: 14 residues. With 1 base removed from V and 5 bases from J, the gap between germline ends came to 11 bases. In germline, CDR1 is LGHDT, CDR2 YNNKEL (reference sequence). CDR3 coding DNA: TGTGCCAGCAGCCAAGGATGGAGGGCTACTGAAGCTTTCTTT. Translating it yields CASSQGWRATEAFF. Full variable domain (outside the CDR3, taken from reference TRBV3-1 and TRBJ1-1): DTAVSQTPKYLVTQMGNDKSIKCEQNLGHDTMYWYKQDSKKFLKIMFSYNNKELIINETVPNRFSPKSPDKAHLNLHINSLELGDSAVYFCASSQGWRATEAFFGQGTRLTVV.

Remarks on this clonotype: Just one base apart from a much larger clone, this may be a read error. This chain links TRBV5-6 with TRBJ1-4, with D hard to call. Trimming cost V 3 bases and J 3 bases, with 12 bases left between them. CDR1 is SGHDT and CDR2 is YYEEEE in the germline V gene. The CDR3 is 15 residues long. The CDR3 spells CASSSRITSNEKLFF. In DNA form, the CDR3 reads TGTGCCAGCAGCTCTCGTATAACCTCTAATGAAAAACTGTTTTTT.

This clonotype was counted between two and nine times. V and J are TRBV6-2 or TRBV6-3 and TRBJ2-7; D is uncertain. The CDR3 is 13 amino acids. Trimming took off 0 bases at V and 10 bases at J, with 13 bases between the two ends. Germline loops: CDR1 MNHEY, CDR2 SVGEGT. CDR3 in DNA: TGTGCCAGCAGTTACTCACCGCCAGAGGCCCAGTACTTC. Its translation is CASSYSPPEAQYF.

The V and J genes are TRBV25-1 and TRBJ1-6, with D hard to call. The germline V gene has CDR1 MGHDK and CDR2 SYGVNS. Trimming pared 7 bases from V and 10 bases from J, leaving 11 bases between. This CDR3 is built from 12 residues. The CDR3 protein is CASTDGMSPLHF. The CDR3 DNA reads TGTGCCAGCACAGACGGAATGTCACCCCTCCACTTT.

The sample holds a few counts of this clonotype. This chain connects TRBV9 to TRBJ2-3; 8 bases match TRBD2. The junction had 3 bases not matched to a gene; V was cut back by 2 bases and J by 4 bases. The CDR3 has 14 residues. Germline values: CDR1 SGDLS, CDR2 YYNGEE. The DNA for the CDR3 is TGTGCCAGCAGCGTTGGACTAGCCCCAGATACGCAGTATTTT. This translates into CASSVGLAPDTQYF.

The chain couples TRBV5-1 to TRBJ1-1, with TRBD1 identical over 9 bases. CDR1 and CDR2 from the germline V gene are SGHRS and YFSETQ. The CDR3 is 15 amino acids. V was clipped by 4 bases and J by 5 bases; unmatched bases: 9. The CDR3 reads CASSPLQGAGTEAFF. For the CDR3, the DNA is TGCGCCAGCAGCCCATTACAGGGGGCAGGGACTGAAGCTTTCTTT.

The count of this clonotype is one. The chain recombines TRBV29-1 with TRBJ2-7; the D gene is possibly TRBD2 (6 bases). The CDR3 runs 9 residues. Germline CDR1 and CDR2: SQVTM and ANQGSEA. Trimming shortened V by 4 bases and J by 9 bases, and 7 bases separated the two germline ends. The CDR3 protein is CSVGGVQYF. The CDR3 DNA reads TGCAGCGTTGGCGGGGTGCAGTACTTC.

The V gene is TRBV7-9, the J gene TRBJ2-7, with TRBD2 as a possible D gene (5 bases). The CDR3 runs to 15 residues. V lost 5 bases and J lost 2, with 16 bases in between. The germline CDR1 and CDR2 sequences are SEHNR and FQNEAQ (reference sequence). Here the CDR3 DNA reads TGTGCCAGCAGCCCAGGAGGTTTTGGTGCCTACGAGCAGTACTTC. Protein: CASSPGGFGAYEQYF.